The 19 T cell receptor beta chains in this list originate from one sample, sequenced in a study of post-analysis software for immune sequencing data (dated by TCRdb to between 2014 and 2016). No antigens are known for them. Receptor amplification or capture employed PCR. These reads were obtained on an Illumina HiSeq 2500. Unique molecular identifiers were incorporated into TCR beta cDNA libraries to reduce PCR and sequencing biases. The raw public reads went through TCRdb reprocessing: fastp at Q25, MiXCR clone calling, in-frame beta chains kept. Rows merge per CDR3 protein into single entries with the most common DNA and genes. The sample table records approximately 400,000 distinct CDR3 sequences; roughly 30% of these occur just once. Jointly, the top ten make up about an eighth of the sample. General findings and caveats noted by the study authors: Patients showed significantly higher frequencies than controls for roughly five TRBV segments, among them TRBV5-6, TRBV5-1 and TRBV20-1.

Sequences were obtained from blood. These receptors were taken from a girl between 5 and 17 years old with multiple sclerosis.

The V and J genes are TRBV7-9 and TRBJ1-2; TRBD1 matches at 7 bases. V was clipped by 4 bases and J by 2 bases; unmatched bases: 7. CDR3 length: 15 residues. The germline V gene encodes CDR1 SEHNR and CDR2 FQNEAQ (reference sequence). The CDR3 DNA reads as TGTGCCAGCAGCTCACCAGGGGGGCAGAACTATGGCTACACCTTC. Protein sequence: CASSSPGGQNYGYTF.

This sequence joins TRBV19 and TRBJ2-3; the D gene could be TRBD1 or TRBD2 (5 bases each). This CDR3 has 17 residues. Between the trimmed V and J ends, which lost 5 bases and 2 bases, there was a span of 20 bases. CDR1 and CDR2 (germline): LNHDA, SQIVND (reference sequence). In DNA, the CDR3 is TGTGCCAGTAGTTCTTCTTGGGGACGGAGCTTCACAGATACGCAGTATTTT. Its translation is CASSSSWGRSFTDTQYF.

The chain uses TRBV7-6 and TRBJ2-1; D unresolved. CDR3 length equals 16 residues. Germline V CDR1 and CDR2: SGHVS, FNYEAQ. V gave up 5 bases and J gave up 0 bases, with 14 bases separating them. The CDR3 DNA reads TGTGCCAGCAGCATATACGGCCATAGCTCCTACAATGAGCAGTTCTTC. It codes for CASSIYGHSSYNEQFF.

This clonotype has just a few counts. The chain recombines TRBV7-2 with TRBJ1-2, with 7 bases matching TRBD1. V lost 1 base and J lost 5; bases outside the gene matches: 13. The CDR3 loop spans 17 amino acids. From germline, CDR1 is SGHTA and CDR2 FQGNSA. This CDR3 reads CASSLDPPTGNGYGYTF. CDR3 in DNA: TGTGCCAGCAGCTTAGACCCCCCGACAGGGAATGGATATGGCTACACCTTC.

This clonotype has more than one count but fewer than ten. The chain uses TRBV4-1 and TRBJ2-5; possible D gene TRBD1, 6 bases. The J call may be in error: the DNA end matches TRBJ2-7 better. From germline, CDR1 is MGHRA and CDR2 YSYEKL. The length of the CDR3 is 17 residues. The CDR3 sequence is CASSQDRTGTGKYEQYF. For the CDR3, the DNA is TGCGCCAGCAGCCAAGATAGGACGGGAACAGGGAAGTACGAGCAGTACTTC.

This rearrangement joins TRBV2 to TRBJ2-5; the match to TRBD1 covers 7 bases. The J call is doubtful: the DNA matches TRBJ2-7 better. The CDR3 length is 12 residues. Germline values: CDR1 SNHLY, CDR2 FYNNEI. As DNA, the CDR3 is TGTGCCAGCGAGGGACAGCTCAACGAGCAGTACTTC. Its protein is CASEGQLNEQYF.

This chain links TRBV7-8 with TRBJ2-7; TRBD2 matches 9 bases. The end of the DNA is better explained by TRBJ2-5, so the J call may be wrong. CDR1 is SGHVS and CDR2 is FQNEAQ in the germline V gene. This CDR3 has 16 residues. The CDR3 sequence: CASRVGISGGLETQYF. As DNA, the CDR3 is TGTGCCAGCAGGGTAGGGATTAGCGGGGGTCTAGAGACCCAGTACTTC.

The chain has TRBV7-9 and TRBJ2-7, with 9 nucleotides matching TRBD1. Germline CDR1 is SEHNR and CDR2 is FQNEAQ (reference sequence). J lost 4 bases, V lost 4 bases, and 14 bases had no gene match. The CDR3 extends over 17 amino acids. The CDR3 nucleotides read TGTGCCAGCAGCTCAACCAACCCGGGACAGGGCGTTTACGAGCAGTACTTC. Its translation is CASSSTNPGQGVYEQYF.

This clonotype turned up a few times. The rearrangement links TRBV7-2 to TRBJ2-7; no firm D call. V dropped 1 base and J dropped 7 bases, with 8 bases sitting between them. Germline CDR1 reads SGHTA; CDR2 reads FQGNSA. There are 12 residues in the CDR3. This CDR3 reads CASSLVFQEQYF. The CDR3 DNA reads TGTGCCAGCAGCTTAGTATTCCAAGAGCAGTACTTC.

V gene TRBV5-1 combines with J gene TRBJ2-7; tentatively, D is TRBD1 (6 bases). Germline V gives CDR1 SGHRS, CDR2 YFSETQ. This CDR3 region has 16 residues. V was cut by 2 bases and J by 4 bases, with 19 bases left in between. The CDR3 coding sequence is TGCGCCAGCAGCTTCACCACTCCGGGACATTGGTACGAGCAGTACTTC. Translation: CASSFTTPGHWYEQYF.

V usage is TRBV20-1 and J usage is TRBJ1-2; no clear D gene. The germline V gene has CDR1 DFQATT and CDR2 SNEGSKA (reference sequence). The CDR3 covers 12 residues. V lost 6 bases and J 5 bases, leaving 13 bases between the germline ends. For the CDR3, the DNA is TGCAGTGCCAGTACGGGGAGATATGGCTACACCTTC. This codes for CSASTGRYGYTF.

This clonotype was counted ten times or more. The chain joins TRBV29-1 to TRBJ2-7; 10 bases fit TRBD2. Germline V lookup: CDR1 SQVTM, CDR2 ANQGSEA. This CDR3 has 13 residues. The ends lost 6 bases at V and 2 bases at J; junction bases unmatched: 4. CDR3 nucleotide sequence: TGCAGCGTGGGGACTAGCGAAGCCTACGAGCAGTACTTC. Translated, it gives CSVGTSEAYEQYF.

With respect to this clonotype: A read error may produce the germline difference seen at one junction end. The chain links TRBV20-1 to TRBJ1-6, with 9 bases matching TRBD1. Germline lookup yields CDR1 DFQATT and CDR2 SNEGSKA (reference sequence). CDR3 length: 14 residues. CDR3: CSARRDRADSPPHF. Here the CDR3 DNA reads TGCAGTGCGAGACGGGACAGGGCGGATTCACCCCCCCACTTT.

Note on this clonotype: A much larger clonotype is one base distant, so this may be a read error. This chain connects TRBV5-1 to TRBJ2-6, with D uncertain. Germline V gene lookup returns CDR1 SGHRS and CDR2 YFSETQ. Trimming removed 0 bases from V and 4 bases from J, with 11 bases in between. There are 16 residues in the CDR3. The CDR3 nucleotides read TGCGCCAGCAGCTTGGGGGCCTCTCTGGGGGCCAACGTCCTGACTTTC. Its translation: CASSLGASLGANVLTF.

This clonotype was counted a few times. The chain couples TRBV5-1 to TRBJ2-7; 7 nucleotides align to TRBD2. V shed 4 bases, J shed 1 base, and the junction held 11 bases outside the gene matches. CDR3 length: 16 amino acids. Germline loops: CDR1 SGHRS, CDR2 YFSETQ. The CDR3 reads CASSPVSGSDSYEQYF. DNA of the CDR3: TGCGCCAGCAGCCCCGTTAGCGGGTCCGATTCCTACGAGCAGTACTTC.

This chain connects TRBV20-1 to TRBJ2-3; 10 nucleotides agree with TRBD2. The CDR3 runs to 15 residues. The germline CDR1 and CDR2 sequences are DFQATT and SNEGSKA (reference sequence). V lost 6 bases, J lost 0 bases, and 6 bases stayed unmatched. The CDR3: CSAILAGDSTDTQYF. The CDR3 DNA reads as TGCAGTGCGATCCTAGCGGGGGACAGCACAGATACGCAGTATTTT.

For the CDR3, the DNA is TGTGCCAGCAGTTTACTCACCCCAGATACGCAGTATTTT. Residues: CASSLLTPDTQYF. The chain recombines TRBV28 with TRBJ2-3; unclear D gene. Trimming cost V 2 bases and J 4 bases, with 7 bases left between them. This CDR3 has 13 amino acids. CDR1 is MDHEN, CDR2 SYDVKM, per germline.

This clonotype was picked up a small number of times. This chain uses TRBV7-3 with TRBJ2-3; no clear D. Germline loops: CDR1 SGHTA, CDR2 FQGTGA. The CDR3 spans 14 residues. V lost 1 base, J lost 4 bases, and 9 bases lay in between. The CDR3 reads CASSLSQAADTQYF. The CDR3 nucleotides are TGTGCCAGCAGCTTAAGCCAGGCGGCAGATACGCAGTATTTT. The whole variable domain, remainder taken from reference TRBV7-3 and TRBJ2-3, is GAGVSQTPSNKVTEKGKYVELRCDPISGHTALYWYRQSLGQGPEFLIYFQGTGAADDSGLPNDRFFAVRPEGSVSTLKIQRTERGDSAVYLCASSLSQAADTQYFGPGTRLTVL.

This clonotype was detected only a few times. The genes are TRBV29-1 and TRBJ2-2; D remains unclear. The germline CDR1 and CDR2 sequences are SQVTM and ANQGSEA. The V and J ends lost 3 bases and 8 bases respectively, with 7 bases between them. The CDR3 is 11 amino acids. CDR3: CSVERLGELFF. The CDR3 coding sequence is TGCAGCGTTGAGCGGTTGGGGGAGCTGTTTTTT.